One and the same sample provided the 2 T cell receptor beta chains below, sequenced in a study of cytomegalovirus exposure and HLA in healthy donors. PCR involved 60 Vbeta and 13 Jbeta primers. The data were produced by immunoSEQ multiplex PCR, yet TCRdb's version contains in-frame clones alone and is incomplete. This sample carries about 200,000 clones, around 83% of them seen once, and the ten largest clones take about 1.7%. What was sequenced was PBMCs. The receptors originated from a man aged 35-49 years in good health and CMV-seropositive.

The J gene is TRBJ2-2, the V gene TRBV19, with D possibly matching TRBD1 (5 bases). There are 12 residues in the CDR3. CDR1 and CDR2 (germline): LNHDA, SQIVND (reference sequence). Trimming pared 8 bases from V and 7 bases from J, leaving 11 bases between. The CDR3 bases are TGTGCCAGTCAGGGTTACGACGGGGAGCTGTTTTTT. Its translation is CASQGYDGELFF. Looking up the rest from reference TRBV19 and TRBJ2-2 gives the full variable domain: DGGITQSPKYLFRKEGQNVTLSCEQNLNHDAMYWYRQDPGQGLRLIYYSQIVNDFQKGDIAEGYSVSREKKESFPLTVTSAQKNPTAFYLCASQGYDGELFFGEGSRLTVL.

CDR3 protein: CASSLEQANYGYTF. Written as DNA, the CDR3 is TGTGCCAGCAGCTTAGAACAGGCTAACTATGGCTACACCTTC. V and J are TRBV7-8 and TRBJ1-2, with TRBD1 as a possible D gene (5 bases). V lost 1 base, J lost 0 bases, and 6 bases lay in between. Germline V gene data show CDR1 as SGHVS and CDR2 as FQNEAQ. The CDR3 consists of 14 residues.